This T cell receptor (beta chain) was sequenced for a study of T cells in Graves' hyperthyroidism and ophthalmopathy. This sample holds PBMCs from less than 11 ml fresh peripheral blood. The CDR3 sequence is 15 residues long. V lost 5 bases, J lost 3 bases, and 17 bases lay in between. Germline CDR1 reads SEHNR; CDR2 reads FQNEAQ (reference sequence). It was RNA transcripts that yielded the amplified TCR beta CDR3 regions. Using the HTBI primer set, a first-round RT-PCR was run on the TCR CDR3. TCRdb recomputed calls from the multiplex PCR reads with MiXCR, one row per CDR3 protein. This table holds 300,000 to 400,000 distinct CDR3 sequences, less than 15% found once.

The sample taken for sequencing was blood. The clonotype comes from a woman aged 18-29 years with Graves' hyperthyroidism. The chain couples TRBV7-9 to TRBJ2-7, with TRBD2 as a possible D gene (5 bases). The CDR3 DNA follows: TGTGCCAGCAGCGGAGGTTGCAGGCTCAGCTACGAGCAGTACTTC. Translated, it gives CASSGGCRLSYEQYF.